This is a list of T cell receptor beta chains from one sample in a study of blood T cell repertoires in COVID-19. Data came from immunoSEQ multiplex PCR; TCRdb stores just in-frame clones and leaves some out. The sample contains more than 90,000 clones, around 72% of which appear only once. Sequenced: peripheral blood. Receptors were obtained from an older woman in a cohort sampled during active or convalescent COVID-19. Both conserved end residues are trimmed from each CDR3. Each record gives: V gene, J gene, CDR3 length, CDR3 protein.

V: TRBV4-1
J: TRBJ2-1
length: 13
CDR3: ASSLYTGGNNEQF

V: TRBV6-5
J: TRBJ2-7
length: 12
CDR3: ASRTSGSPYEQY

V: TRBV2
J: TRBJ2-1
length: 11
CDR3: ASSRQGVNEQF

V: TRBV5-3
J: TRBJ1-2
length: 12
CDR3: ARRPDSHNYGYT

V: TRBV28
J: TRBJ2-1
length: 13
CDR3: ASSSAGLSYNEQF

V: TRBV6-4
J: TRBJ2-7
length: 11
CDR3: ASHRESSYEQY

V: TRBV5-1
J: TRBJ2-3
length: 15
CDR3: ASNLQKLGTGLGTQY

V: TRBV3-1/TRBV3-2
J: TRBJ1-3
length: 12
CDR3: ASSQDTAGNTIY

V: TRBV3-1/TRBV3-2
J: TRBJ2-5
length: 13
CDR3: ASSQGGQGGETQY

V: TRBV19
J: TRBJ1-2
length: 12
CDR3: ASSIDSRGNGYT

V: TRBV20-1
J: TRBJ2-1
length: 9
CDR3: SAGGTSGQF

V: TRBV4-2
J: TRBJ1-1
length: 15
CDR3: ASSQDLSILLNTEAF

V: TRBV11-1
J: TRBJ1-2
length: 13
CDR3: ASSRYQDRVHGYT

V: TRBV7-9
J: TRBJ1-1
length: 9
CDR3: ASSPITEAF

V: TRBV28
J: TRBJ1-6
length: 14
CDR3: ASTGGEGYSNSPLH

V: TRBV7-9
J: TRBJ2-2
length: 12
CDR3: ASVETGDTGELF

V: TRBV9
J: TRBJ2-7
length: 12
CDR3: ASSVAPGGYEQY

V: TRBV5-1
J: TRBJ2-1
length: 13
CDR3: ASSLDSGSYNEQF

V: TRBV9
J: TRBJ1-3
length: 13
CDR3: ASSVGGSSGNTIY

V: TRBV30
J: TRBJ2-1
length: 10
CDR3: AWSVLAAEQF

V: TRBV7-3
J: TRBJ2-1
length: 16
CDR3: ASSPGTSGISSYNEQF

V: TRBV5-4
J: TRBJ2-5
length: 14
CDR3: ASSIGLAGGQETQY

V: TRBV3-1/TRBV3-2
J: TRBJ2-7
length: 9
CDR3: ASSQRGAQY

V: TRBV19
J: TRBJ2-1
length: 13
CDR3: ASSITHTVYNEQF

V: TRBV19
J: TRBJ1-5
length: 12
CDR3: ASTLDRDDQPQH

V: TRBV4-2
J: TRBJ2-3
length: 16
CDR3: ASSRQVYTGGPGDTQY

V: TRBV12-3/TRBV12-4
J: TRBJ2-5
length: 10
CDR3: ASSTGFGTQY

V: TRBV18
J: TRBJ1-4
length: 14
CDR3: ASSPSRGSGTLKLF

V: TRBV2
J: TRBJ2-5
length: 12
CDR3: ASSGLKLGETQY

V: TRBV15
J: TRBJ1-5
length: 15
CDR3: ATSRRSRARGIQPQH

V: TRBV20-1
J: TRBJ1-5
length: 15
CDR3: SASRFTGTGVNQPQH

V: TRBV7-6
J: TRBJ2-5
length: 13
CDR3: ASSSPGLGQETQY

V: TRBV29-1
J: TRBJ1-6
length: 11
CDR3: SVEGDRGSPLH

V: TRBV18
J: TRBJ2-2
length: 13
CDR3: ASSPLDKNTGELF

V: TRBV30
J: TRBJ1-2
length: 9
CDR3: AWSQDYGYT

V: TRBV11-3
J: TRBJ1-2
length: 10
CDR3: ASSSTGKGYT

V: TRBV15
J: TRBJ1-5
length: 14
CDR3: ATSLSPGDRSQPQH

V: TRBV2
J: TRBJ2-5
length: 10
CDR3: ASRMDFETQY

V: TRBV7-3
J: TRBJ2-5
length: 14
CDR3: ASSHGAGAFRETQY

V: TRBV19
J: TRBJ1-1
length: 15
CDR3: ASKIRGGRNKNTEAF

V: TRBV2
J: TRBJ2-1
length: 8
CDR3: ASSEKTQF

V: TRBV27
J: TRBJ2-7
length: 12
CDR3: ASSFRQGAYEQY

V: TRBV1
J: TRBJ1-5
length: 17
CDR3: TSSQGSGQGGNSNQPQH

V: TRBV18
J: TRBJ1-3
length: 11
CDR3: ASSPSAGNTIY

V: TRBV28
J: TRBJ2-1
length: 11
CDR3: ASSLHPRGSQF

V: TRBV5-8
J: TRBJ2-5
length: 12
CDR3: ASTRDRVGETQY

V: TRBV20-1
J: TRBJ2-5
length: 13
CDR3: SASRVGLGVETQY

V: TRBV5-1
J: TRBJ1-1
length: 14
CDR3: ASSTGQGALRTEAF

V: TRBV6-6
J: TRBJ1-1
length: 13
CDR3: ASSPRDRGGTEAF

V: TRBV4-1
J: TRBJ1-4
length: 14
CDR3: ASSQLPGQPLLGLF

V: TRBV5-6
J: TRBJ2-7
length: 14
CDR3: ASSLAPGTYTLEQY

V: TRBV7-8
J: TRBJ1-2
length: 12
CDR3: ASSSREGGYGYT

V: TRBV5-1
J: TRBJ1-1
length: 11
CDR3: ASGPFSDTEAF